This T cell receptor beta chain emerged from a study of Ad26.COV2.S vaccination and SARS-CoV-2 variants (dated by TCRdb to the early 2020s). Study-wide context: Donors in the vaccine arm were drawn from COV1001, a phase I-IIa trial of Ad26.COV2.S in healthy adults that was multicentre, randomized, double-blind and placebo-controlled. Dosing of Ad26.COV2.S was intramuscular, at either 5x10^10 or 1x10^11 viral particles, delivered as one shot or as two shots spaced 56 days apart. The specificity and breadth of SARS-CoV-2-reactive T cell receptors after Ad26.COV2.S vaccination were assessed by TCRbeta repertoire sequencing. The TCR-sequenced set comprised approximately 32 samples: roughly 19 Ad26.COV2.S vaccine recipients, 5 placebo recipients and 8 SARS-CoV-2 convalescent individuals. Trial participants were randomized into five groups of five, in which low-dose or high-dose Ad26.COV2.S was given once or twice, or placebo was given on both occasions. Investigators did not know the trial group allocation while performing experiments and assessing outcomes. Paper-wide results and their limitations: The study was not powered to compare responses between vaccine doses or regimens. After vaccination, spike-specific CD8+ and CD4+ T cell responses were reported to show substantial breadth. Non-spike TCR breadth was comparable between vaccine and placebo recipients, consistent with the vaccine containing only spike. Spike-specific TCR breadth was higher in Ad26.COV2.S recipients than in placebo recipients (P = 0.0014). The authors noted that total T cell responses may have been underestimated by the TCR breadth and depth analyses.

The immunoSEQ Assay was the method used to sequence TCRbeta CDR3 regions. After extraction, genomic DNA underwent amplification by bias-controlled multiplex PCR, followed by high-throughput sequencing. Per the authors' processing: To quantify the absolute abundance of every unique TCRbeta CDR3 region, sequences were collapsed and filtered. T cell fraction was estimated by normalizing TCRbeta template counts to usable DNA, which was measured by amplifying reference genes present in all nucleated cells. Repertoire TCRs were annotated as SARS-CoV-2-specific by exact matching of V gene, CDR3 amino acid sequence and J gene to a known reactive TCR set. MIRA supplied the reference SARS-CoV-2 TCR set, which was filtered for enrichment in COVID-19-positive ImmuneCODE repertoires so that public or cross-reactive TCRs were removed. Using the MIRA antigens, annotated TCRs were further analysed by specific ORF or by position within an ORF. Depth was the summed frequency of annotated unique rearrangements, while breadth was defined as annotated unique rearrangements over total unique productive rearrangements. TCR breadth was compared between groups using two-sided Wilcoxon rank-sum tests. What TCRdb holds here is the immuneACCESS table cut down to in-frame rearrangements. Part of the clones is not present; checked against another copy, under half of the missing clones reflect an unresolved V gene, and the others are unexplained. V and J calls and clone size are copied from that table; D and trimming were computed from the DNA. The sample profile shows more than 300,000 clones; about 82% of them were found once. The ten largest account for roughly 2% of the sample.

The sample's treatment or condition label is to be understood as: approximately 18 received Ad26.COV2.S at low or high dose, single or two shots; about 5 received placebo; per-sample allocation not given. Repertoires of vaccine and placebo recipients were sequenced from samples collected on day 63 after the first injection. Cohort 1b enrolled around 23 adults aged 18-55 years at a single site in Boston, USA, between 29 July and 7 August 2020. Ad26.COV2.S consisted of a replication-incompetent adenovirus type 26 vector by which a prefusion-stabilized SARS-CoV-2 spike protein from the original Wuhan strain was expressed. Sequences LNHDA (CDR1) and SQIVND (CDR2) are obtained from the germline V gene (reference sequence). The CDR3 numbers 17 residues from cysteine through phenylalanine. The sequence is cut down to CDR3 DNA, 51 bases in frame from base 1. V sheds 5 bases and J sheds 4 bases, leaving 23 bases between their ends.

In regard to this clone: This receptor's antigen is unknown. No base quality information exists; no much larger clone differs at one position.

The clonotype was recovered from a person aged 18-60 years who received the Ad26.COV2.S COVID-19 vaccine or a placebo. The sequence is built from TRBV19 and TRBJ1-1; the best D guess is TRBD1, with 6 bases matching. The starting material was peripheral blood, obtained in a trial of Ad26.COV2.S vaccine versus placebo. The CDR3 has the sequence CASSQSRGPRGSTEAFF. The DNA reads as follows: TGTGCCAGTAGTCAAAGCAGGGGTCCAAGGGGGAGCACTGAAGCTTTCTTT.